The 12 T cell receptor beta chains reported below all come from one sample, sequenced in a study of blood T cell repertoires in COVID-19. TCRdb's copy holds only in-frame clones and misses some; the assay was immunoSEQ multiplex PCR. The repertoire holds over 35,000 clones, roughly 90% seen once, with under 20% in the top ten. Sample: peripheral blood. Every receptor here comes from a man between 65 and 85 years old with active COVID-19.

The gene calls are TRBV4-3 and TRBJ2-1, with no clear D. The CDR3 totals 15 residues. V shed 1 base and J shed 6 bases, with 13 bases lying between them. CDR1 is LGHNA, CDR2 YSLEER, per germline. The CDR3: CASSQGQIHLNEQFF. In DNA, the CDR3 is TGCGCCAGCAGCCAAGGGCAGATTCACCTCAATGAGCAGTTCTTC.

The chain has TRBV5-1 and TRBJ1-2; D remains unclear. Germline V gives CDR1 SGHRS, CDR2 YFSETQ. V gave up 3 bases and J gave up 3 bases, with 12 bases separating them. There are 14 residues in the CDR3. The CDR3 is CASSSLTLDYGYTF. The CDR3 DNA is TGCGCCAGCAGCTCCCTGACCCTAGACTATGGCTACACCTTC.

V is TRBV28 and J is TRBJ1-3; weak D call: TRBD1 (6 bases). Germline V lookup: CDR1 MDHEN, CDR2 SYDVKM. V lost 5 bases and J lost 0, with 20 bases in between. This CDR3 is 18 amino acids long. The CDR3: CASSALGSGRGSGNTIYF. In DNA, the CDR3 is TGTGCCAGCAGTGCCCTTGGATCAGGCAGGGGCTCTGGAAACACCATATATTTT. The complete variable domain, with remaining parts taken from reference TRBV28 and TRBJ1-3, reads DVKVTQSSRYLVKRTGEKVFLECVQDMDHENMFWYRQDPGLGLRLIYFSYDVKMKEKGDIPEGYSVSREKKERFSLILESASTNQTSMYLCASSALGSGRGSGNTIYFGEGSWLTVV.

The V gene is TRBV7-9, the J gene TRBJ1-2, with 8 bases lining up with TRBD1. J was trimmed by 5 bases and V by 3 bases; bases with no gene match: 20. The CDR3 has 19 amino acids. Germline CDR1 reads SEHNR; CDR2 reads FQNEAQ (reference sequence). DNA for the CDR3: TGTGCCAGCAGCTTCCCCCCGGGACAGGCTCGAAAATACTTATATGGCTACACCTTC. Protein: CASSFPPGQARKYLYGYTF.

The J gene is TRBJ2-1, the V gene TRBV4-3; 9 bases agree with TRBD1. The germline V gene has CDR1 LGHNA and CDR2 YSLEER. The CDR3 length is 14 residues. V lost 4 bases and J lost 3; bases outside the gene matches: 1. The CDR3 loop is CASSPGQGYNEQFF. Written as DNA, the CDR3 is TGCGCCAGCAGCCCGGGACAGGGCTACAATGAGCAGTTCTTC.

The rearrangement joins TRBV19 to TRBJ2-1; possibly TRBD1 for D (6 bases). The germline V and J ends were trimmed by 3 bases and 0 bases, with 21 bases remaining between them. There are 19 residues in the CDR3. Germline lookup yields CDR1 LNHDA and CDR2 SQIVND (reference sequence). CDR3 in DNA: TGTGCCAGTAGTATTTTGGCGGGCAGGGGCATCCTCTCCTACAATGAGCAGTTCTTC. Translation: CASSILAGRGILSYNEQFF.

This clone was counted once. This chain uses TRBV4-3 with TRBJ2-3; a possible D gene is TRBD2 (7 bases). Germline assignment: CDR1 LGHNA and CDR2 YSLEER. Trimming cost V 4 bases and J 5 bases, with 19 bases left between them. The CDR3 spans 16 residues. The CDR3 sequence: CASSPMGGPFLDTQYF. CDR3 DNA: TGCGCCAGCAGCCCAATGGGGGGGCCCTTTTTAGATACGCAGTATTTT.

The rearrangement joins TRBV5-1 to TRBJ1-2; 7 bases align to TRBD1. The germline gives CDR1 SGHRS, CDR2 YFSETQ. The CDR3 loop spans 12 amino acids. Germline trimming cut 4 bases from V and 5 bases from J; bases unmatched to any gene: 2. DNA for the CDR3: TGCGCCAGCAGCGCGGACAGGTATGGCTACACCTTC. Its protein product is CASSADRYGYTF.

The rearrangement joins TRBV5-1 to TRBJ2-7, with TRBD2 identical over 8 bases. Trimming cost V 5 bases and J 0 bases; bases outside gene matches: 7. Per germline, CDR1 SGHRS and CDR2 YFSETQ. This CDR3 comprises 15 residues. The CDR3 coding sequence is TGCGCCAGCAGATCGGGGGGGAGGAGCTCCTACGAGCAGTACTTC. It encodes CASRSGGRSSYEQYF.

The chain couples TRBV29-1 to TRBJ1-1; D not resolved. Germline CDR1 SQVTM, CDR2 ANQGSEA. The CDR3 is 13 amino acids. Trimming took off 3 bases at V and 2 bases at J, with 10 bases between the two ends. CDR3 DNA sequence: TGCAGCGTTGACGCGGCGGGTAACACTGAAGCTTTCTTT. This gives the protein CSVDAAGNTEAFF.

This clone was seen once. This rearrangement joins TRBV4-3 to TRBJ1-3; 7 bases fit TRBD1. This CDR3 is 15 amino acids long. The germline V gene has CDR1 LGHNA and CDR2 YSLEER. Unmatched junction bases numbered 7, after V lost 4 bases and J lost 4 bases. Here the CDR3 reads CASSPQGVAGNTIYF. As DNA, the CDR3 is TGCGCCAGCAGCCCCCAGGGGGTGGCCGGAAACACCATATATTTT.

CDR3 sequence reads: CASSTGLAGGSSYNEQFF. The DNA for the CDR3 is TGTGCCAGTAGTACCGGACTAGCGGGAGGGAGCTCCTACAATGAGCAGTTCTTC. V usage is TRBV19 and J usage is TRBJ2-1; 15 bases line up with TRBD2. V trimming: 4 bases; J trimming: 0 bases; junction bases outside the gene matches: 4. This CDR3 is built from 18 residues. The germline V gene has CDR1 LNHDA and CDR2 SQIVND (reference sequence).